Detailed here is one T cell receptor beta chain. This entry belongs to a study of T-cell reconstitution after alpha-beta-depleted transplantation in children. The V segment lost 1 base and the J segment 5 bases; nucleotides outside the gene matches: 6. CDR3 length: 16 amino acids. Per the germline V gene, CDR1 is SGHAT and CDR2 is FQNNGV. The library targeted TCRbeta and was prepared with unique molecular identifiers. TCRdb re-derived calls from the PCR reads in MiXCR, one entry per CDR3 protein. The table shows hundreds of thousands of distinct CDR3 sequences, with about 17% occurring only once. V is TRBV11-2 and J is TRBJ2-7; 12 bases map to TRBD2. The sample consisted of PBMCs, mostly from graft donor cells, taken 360 days after TCRalphabeta/CD19-depleted stem cell transplant. This TCR was sampled from a boy under two years old who had a stem cell transplant for Wiskott-Aldrich syndrome, so the T cells may come from the graft donor. This CDR3 is CASSLVLAGGSNEQYF. In nucleotides, the CDR3 is TGTGCCAGCAGCTTAGTACTAGCGGGGGGTAGTAACGAGCAGTACTTC.